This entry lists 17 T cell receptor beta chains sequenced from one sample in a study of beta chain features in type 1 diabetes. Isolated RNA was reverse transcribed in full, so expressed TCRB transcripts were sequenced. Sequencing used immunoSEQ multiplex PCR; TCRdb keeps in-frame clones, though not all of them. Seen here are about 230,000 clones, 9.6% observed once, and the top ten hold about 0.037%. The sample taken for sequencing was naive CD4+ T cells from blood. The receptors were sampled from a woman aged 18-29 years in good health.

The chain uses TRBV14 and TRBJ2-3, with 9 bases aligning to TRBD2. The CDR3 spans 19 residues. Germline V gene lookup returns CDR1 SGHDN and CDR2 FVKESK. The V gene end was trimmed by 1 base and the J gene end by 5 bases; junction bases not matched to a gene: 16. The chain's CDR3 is CASSQGRPGLAVLRDTQYF. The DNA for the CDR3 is TGTGCCAGCAGCCAAGGGAGACCGGGACTAGCTGTCCTTCGAGATACGCAGTATTTT.

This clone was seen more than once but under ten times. The CDR3 region has the DNA TGCGCCAGCAGCGGACTAGCGGGAGGGCCTCGGTACAATGAGCAGTTCTTC. It is translated as CASSGLAGGPRYNEQFF. The chain employs TRBV4-1 and TRBJ2-1, with 15 bases fitting TRBD2. V trimming: 5 bases; J trimming: 4 bases; junction bases outside the gene matches: 6. The CDR3 consists of 17 residues. In germline, CDR1 is MGHRA, CDR2 YSYEKL.

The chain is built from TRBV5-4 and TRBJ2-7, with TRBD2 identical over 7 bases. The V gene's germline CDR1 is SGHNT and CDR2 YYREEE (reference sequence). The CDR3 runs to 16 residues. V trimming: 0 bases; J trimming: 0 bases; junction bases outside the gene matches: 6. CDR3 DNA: TGTGCCAGCAGCTTGGGGGTAGCGGGTACCTCCTACGAGCAGTACTTC. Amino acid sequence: CASSLGVAGTSYEQYF. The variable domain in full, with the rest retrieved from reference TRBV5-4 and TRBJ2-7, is ETGVTQSPTHLIKTRGQQVTLRCSSQSGHNTVSWYQQALGQGPQFIFQYYREEENGRGNFPPRFSGLQFPNYSSELNVNALELDDSALYLCASSLGVAGTSYEQYFGPGTRLTVT.

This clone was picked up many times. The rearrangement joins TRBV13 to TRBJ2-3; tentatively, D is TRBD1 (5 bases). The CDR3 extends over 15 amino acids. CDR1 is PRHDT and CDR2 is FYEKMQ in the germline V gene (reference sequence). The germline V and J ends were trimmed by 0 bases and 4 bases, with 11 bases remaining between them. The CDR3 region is CASSLGQGRADTQYF. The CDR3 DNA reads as TGTGCCAGCAGCTTAGGGCAGGGCCGGGCAGATACGCAGTATTTT.

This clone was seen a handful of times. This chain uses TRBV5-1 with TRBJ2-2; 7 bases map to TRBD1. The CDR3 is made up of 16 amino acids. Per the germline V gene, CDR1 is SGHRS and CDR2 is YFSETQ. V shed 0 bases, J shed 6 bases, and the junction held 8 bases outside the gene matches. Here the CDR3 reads CASSLDPRGPAGELFF. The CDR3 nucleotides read TGCGCCAGCAGCTTGGATCCAAGGGGGCCCGCCGGGGAGCTGTTTTTT.

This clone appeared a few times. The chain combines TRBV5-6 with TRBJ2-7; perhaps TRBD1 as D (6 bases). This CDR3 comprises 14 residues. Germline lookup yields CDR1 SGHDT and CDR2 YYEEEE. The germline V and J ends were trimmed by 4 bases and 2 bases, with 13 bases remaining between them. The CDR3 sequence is CASSADSLAYEQYF. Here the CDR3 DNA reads TGTGCCAGCAGCGCGGACAGCCTAGCCTACGAGCAGTACTTC. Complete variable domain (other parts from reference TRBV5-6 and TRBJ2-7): DAGVTQSPTHLIKTRGQQVTLRCSPKSGHDTVSWYQQALGQGPQFIFQYYEEEERQRGNFPDRFSGHQFPNYSSELNVNALLLGDSALYLCASSADSLAYEQYFGPGTRLTVT.

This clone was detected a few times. CDR3 sequence (DNA): TGTGCCACCAATGGGGGGGAAGAGACCCAGTACTTC. Translating gives CATNGGEETQYF. The chain combines TRBV6-5 with TRBJ2-5, with TRBD2 matching 7 bases. The CDR3 has 12 residues. Germline V gene lookup returns CDR1 MNHEY and CDR2 SVGAGI. The junction had 5 bases not matched to a gene; V was cut back by 10 bases and J by 3 bases.

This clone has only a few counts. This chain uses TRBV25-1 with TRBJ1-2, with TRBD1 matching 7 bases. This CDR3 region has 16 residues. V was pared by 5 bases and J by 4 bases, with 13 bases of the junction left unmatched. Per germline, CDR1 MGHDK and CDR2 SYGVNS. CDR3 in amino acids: CASSPPRTGRSYGYTF. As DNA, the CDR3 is TGTGCCAGCAGTCCCCCTCGGACAGGACGCAGCTATGGCTACACCTTC.

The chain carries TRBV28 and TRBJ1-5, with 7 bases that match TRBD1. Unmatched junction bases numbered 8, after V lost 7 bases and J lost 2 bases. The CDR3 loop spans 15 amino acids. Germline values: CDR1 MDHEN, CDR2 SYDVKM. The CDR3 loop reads CASTIQGYGNQPQHF. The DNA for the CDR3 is TGTGCCAGCACAATACAGGGGTATGGCAATCAGCCCCAGCATTTT. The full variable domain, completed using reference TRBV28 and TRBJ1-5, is DVKVTQSSRYLVKRTGEKVFLECVQDMDHENMFWYRQDPGLGLRLIYFSYDVKMKEKGDIPEGYSVSREKKERFSLILESASTNQTSMYLCASTIQGYGNQPQHFGDGTRLSIL.

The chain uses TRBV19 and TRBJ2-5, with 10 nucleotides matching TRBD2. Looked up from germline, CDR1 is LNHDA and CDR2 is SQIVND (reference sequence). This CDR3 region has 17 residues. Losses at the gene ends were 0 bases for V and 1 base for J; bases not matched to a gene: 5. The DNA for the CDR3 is TGTGCCAGTAGTATAGATCGGAGCGGGGGGGCCCAAGAGACCCAGTACTTC. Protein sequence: CASSIDRSGGAQETQYF.

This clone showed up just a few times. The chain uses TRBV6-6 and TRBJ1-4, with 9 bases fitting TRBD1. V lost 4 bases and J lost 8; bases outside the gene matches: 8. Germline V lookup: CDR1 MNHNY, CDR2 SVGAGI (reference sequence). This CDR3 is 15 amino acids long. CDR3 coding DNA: TGTGCCAGCAGTTCCCCCGAAACAGGGGGCGAAAAACTGTTTTTT. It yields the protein CASSSPETGGEKLFF.

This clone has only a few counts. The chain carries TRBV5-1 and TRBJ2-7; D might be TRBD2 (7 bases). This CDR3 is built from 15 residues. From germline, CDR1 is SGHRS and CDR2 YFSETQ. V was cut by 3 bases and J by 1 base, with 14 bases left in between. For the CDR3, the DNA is TGCGCCAGCAGCTCGGGGGGCGCAGGGTCCTACGAGCAGTACTTC. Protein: CASSSGGAGSYEQYF.

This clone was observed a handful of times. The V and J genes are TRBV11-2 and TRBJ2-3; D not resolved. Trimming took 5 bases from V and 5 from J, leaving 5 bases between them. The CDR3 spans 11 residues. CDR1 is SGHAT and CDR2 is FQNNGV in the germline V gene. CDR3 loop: CASSPRDTQYF. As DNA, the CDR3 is TGTGCCAGCAGCCCGAGAGATACGCAGTATTTT. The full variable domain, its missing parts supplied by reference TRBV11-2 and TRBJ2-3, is EAGVAQSPRYKIIEKRQSVAFWCNPISGHATLYWYQQILGQGPKLLIQFQNNGVVDDSQLPKDRFSAERLKGVDSTLKIQPAKLEDSAVYLCASSPRDTQYFGPGTRLTVL.

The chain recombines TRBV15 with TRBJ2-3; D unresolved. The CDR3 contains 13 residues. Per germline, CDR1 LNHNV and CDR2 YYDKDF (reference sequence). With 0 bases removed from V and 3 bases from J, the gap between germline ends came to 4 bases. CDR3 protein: CATSRDRTDTQYF. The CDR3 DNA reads TGTGCCACCAGCAGAGATCGGACAGATACGCAGTATTTT.

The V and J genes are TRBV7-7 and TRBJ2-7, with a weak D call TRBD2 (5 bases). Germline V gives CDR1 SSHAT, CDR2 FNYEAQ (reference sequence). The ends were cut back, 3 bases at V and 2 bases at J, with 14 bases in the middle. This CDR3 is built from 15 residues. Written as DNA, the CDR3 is TGTGCCAGCAGCTTGGGTGCGGGCCCAACCTACGAGCAGTACTTC. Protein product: CASSLGAGPTYEQYF.

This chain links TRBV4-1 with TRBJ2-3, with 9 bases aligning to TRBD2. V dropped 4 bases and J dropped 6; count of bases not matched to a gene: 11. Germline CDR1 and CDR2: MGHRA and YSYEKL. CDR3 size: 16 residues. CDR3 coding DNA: TGCGCCAGCAGCCTTCTACAGGGACTAGCCCGGGATACGCAGTATTTT. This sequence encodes CASSLLQGLARDTQYF.

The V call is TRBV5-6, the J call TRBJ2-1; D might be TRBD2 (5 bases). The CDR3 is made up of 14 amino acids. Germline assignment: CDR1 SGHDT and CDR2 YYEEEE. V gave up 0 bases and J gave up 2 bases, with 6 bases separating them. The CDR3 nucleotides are TGTGCCAGCAGCTTGGCGGGAACCTACAATGAGCAGTTCTTC. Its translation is CASSLAGTYNEQFF.